The 29 T cell receptor beta chains in this list originate from one sample, sequenced in a study of blood T cell repertoires in COVID-19. The method was immunoSEQ multiplex PCR; TCRdb's version includes in-frame clones alone and lacks a portion of them. The sample includes more than 200,000 clones, 88% of them seen just once. The source material was peripheral blood. The receptors originated from an older man with acute or convalescent COVID-19.

This chain uses TRBV7-2 with TRBJ2-2, with a weak D call TRBD1 (5 bases). The CDR3 is 17 amino acids. Looked up from germline, CDR1 is SGHTA and CDR2 is FQGNSA. With 1 base removed from V and 2 bases from J, the gap between germline ends came to 14 bases. The CDR3 loop reads CASSLGQTSSNTGELFF. For the CDR3, the DNA is TGTGCCAGCAGCTTAGGACAGACGAGTAGCAACACCGGGGAGCTGTTTTTT.

The genes are TRBV6-5 and TRBJ2-7, with D maybe TRBD2 (5 bases). The CDR3 totals 13 residues. V lost 4 bases and J 6 bases, leaving 13 bases between the germline ends. CDR1 and CDR2 (germline): MNHEY, SVGAGI. The CDR3 nucleotides read TGTGCCAGCAGTTCCCGGACGGGAAGCGAGCAGTACTTC. Translation: CASSSRTGSEQYF.

The J gene is TRBJ2-5, the V gene TRBV7-3, with D possibly being TRBD1 (6 bases). Trimming pared 5 bases from V and 5 bases from J, leaving 12 bases between. This CDR3 contains 13 residues. The germline gives CDR1 SGHTA, CDR2 FQGTGA. The CDR3, as DNA: TGTGCCAGCAGCCAGGGGTCCCGGGAGACCCAGTACTTC. Translated, it gives CASSQGSRETQYF.

The sample holds one count of this clone. This chain connects TRBV29-1 to TRBJ2-7, with 10 bases aligning to TRBD2. Looked up from germline, CDR1 is SQVTM and CDR2 is ANQGSEA. V shed 4 bases and J 4 bases; nucleotides not matched to a gene: 7. The CDR3 extends over 14 amino acids. The CDR3, as DNA: TGCAGCGTTGCCCCCGGACTAGCGGAGTACGAGCAGTACTTC. Encoded protein: CSVAPGLAEYEQYF.

This clone was recorded once. This chain connects TRBV18 to TRBJ2-3; 7 bases are a match to TRBD1. The CDR3 consists of 16 residues. Germline CDR1 KGHSH, CDR2 LQKENI. The junction had 9 bases not matched to a gene; V was cut back by 6 bases and J by 0 bases. CDR3 region: CASSIFEGASTDTQYF. The CDR3 DNA sequence: TGTGCCAGCTCTATTTTCGAGGGGGCTAGCACAGATACGCAGTATTTT.

The CDR3 sequence is CASSYSQGSGSPLHF. The DNA for the CDR3 is TGTGCCAGCAGTTACTCCCAGGGTAGTGGTTCACCCCTCCACTTT. The rearrangement uses TRBV6-5 and TRBJ1-6, with D perhaps TRBD1 (5 bases). This CDR3 comprises 15 residues. V lost 0 bases to trimming and J lost 9 bases, with 12 bases between them. From germline, CDR1 is MNHEY and CDR2 SVGAGI.

This CDR3 is CASSLAGQGGVDGYTF. CDR3 DNA: TGTGCCAGCAGCTTAGCGGGACAGGGAGGGGTTGATGGCTACACCTTC. V usage is TRBV7-2 and J usage is TRBJ1-2; 9 bases agree with TRBD1. Germline values: CDR1 SGHTA, CDR2 FQGNSA. Losses at the gene ends were 0 bases for V and 6 bases for J; bases not matched to a gene: 8. The CDR3 totals 16 residues.

The chain is built from TRBV19 and TRBJ2-1; D is perhaps TRBD2 (6 bases). The CDR3 runs 15 residues. Germline loops: CDR1 LNHDA, CDR2 SQIVND (reference sequence). V dropped 3 bases and J dropped 3 bases, with 12 bases sitting between them. The CDR3 DNA is TGTGCCAGTAGTATGGGGCGGGGACGCTACAATGAGCAGTTCTTC. Residues: CASSMGRGRYNEQFF. Combining the CDR3 with reference TRBV19 and TRBJ2-1 gives the whole variable domain DGGITQSPKYLFRKEGQNVTLSCEQNLNHDAMYWYRQDPGQGLRLIYYSQIVNDFQKGDIAEGYSVSREKKESFPLTVTSAQKNPTAFYLCASSMGRGRYNEQFFGPGTRLTVL.

This clone was recorded only once. CDR3 in DNA: TGTGCCAGCAGCCAGGGAAGGTTAGGGGTAGGCTACGAGCAGTACTTC. It translates to CASSQGRLGVGYEQYF. The rearrangement joins TRBV3-1 (or the pseudogene TRBV3-2) to TRBJ2-7; tentative D call: TRBD1 (5 bases). The CDR3 runs 16 residues. V lost 3 bases and J lost 3, with 18 bases in between. Germline V gene data show CDR1 as LGHDT and CDR2 as YNNKEL (reference sequence).

The CDR3: CATSDRGLGVNEQFF. In DNA form, the CDR3 reads TGTGCCACCAGTGACAGGGGGCTCGGGGTGAATGAGCAGTTCTTC. The chain employs TRBV24-1 and TRBJ2-1, with 8 bases identical to TRBD1. V lost 4 bases and J lost 7; bases outside the gene matches: 8. The length of the CDR3 is 15 residues. Germline lookup yields CDR1 KGHDR and CDR2 SFDVKD.

This clone came up a few times. V and J are TRBV3-1 (or the pseudogene TRBV3-2) and TRBJ1-2; 9 positions match TRBD1. The V and J ends lost 4 bases and 14 bases, in that order; junction bases with no gene match: 8. Germline loops: CDR1 LGHDT, CDR2 YNNKEL (reference sequence). The CDR3 extends over 12 amino acids. CDR3 in amino acids: CASSPRGQGLTF. DNA for the CDR3: TGTGCCAGCAGCCCTCGGGGACAGGGCTTAACCTTC.

The V and J genes are TRBV24-1 and TRBJ2-5; 10 bases agree with TRBD1. V dropped 9 bases and J dropped 2; count of bases not matched to a gene: 8. The V gene's germline CDR1 is KGHDR and CDR2 SFDVKD. The CDR3 runs 15 residues. The CDR3 region has the DNA TGTGCCACCCGCGACGGGGACAGGGGTCAAGAGACCCAGTACTTC. Amino acids: CATRDGDRGQETQYF.

The gene calls are TRBV12-3 or TRBV12-4 and TRBJ1-2; TRBD1 matches 7 bases. J gave up 8 bases and V 6 bases, and 9 bases lay outside the gene matches. The CDR3 is 13 amino acids. CDR3 amino acids: CASRIQGNMGYTF. CDR3 coding DNA: TGTGCCAGCAGAATACAGGGGAACATGGGCTACACCTTC.

This chain connects TRBV20-1 to TRBJ1-4, with D unclear. The CDR3 length is 10 residues. Trimming left V 3 bases short and J 8 bases short, with 4 bases between. Looked up from germline, CDR1 is DFQATT and CDR2 is SNEGSKA (reference sequence). For the CDR3, the DNA is TGCAGTGCTAGGGGCGAAAAACTGTTTTTT. Translating gives CSARGEKLFF.

The chain couples TRBV6-2 or TRBV6-3 to TRBJ2-1, with 9 bases lining up with TRBD1. J was trimmed by 6 bases and V by 4 bases; bases with no gene match: 10. The length of the CDR3 is 16 residues. Germline CDR1 and CDR2: MNHEY and SVGEGT. The CDR3 DNA is TGTGCCAGCAGTTCGGTAGGACAGGGGTGGGGCAATGAGCAGTTCTTC. Its translation is CASSSVGQGWGNEQFF.

This clone has a handful of counts. The chain links TRBV25-1 to TRBJ1-1; D may be TRBD1 (5 bases). CDR1 and CDR2 (germline): MGHDK, SYGVNS. V lost 2 bases and J 1 base, leaving 20 bases between the germline ends. This CDR3 is 18 amino acids long. The CDR3 DNA follows: TGTGCCAGCAGTGAAGAGGAATGGGAGGGGCGGTGGAACACTGAAGCTTTCTTT. It specifies CASSEEEWEGRWNTEAFF.

Turning to this clone: The sample contains more than one DNA sequence encoding this CDR3. The V gene is TRBV11-2, the J gene TRBJ1-3; 7 positions agree with TRBD1. J was trimmed by 0 bases and V by 3 bases; bases with no gene match: 2. Germline V CDR1 and CDR2: SGHAT, FQNNGV. This CDR3 has 15 residues. Here the CDR3 DNA reads TGTGCCAGCAGCTTGGGACAGAACTCTGGAAACACCATATATTTT. Amino acid sequence: CASSLGQNSGNTIYF.

V is TRBV4-1 and J is TRBJ1-4, with 8 nucleotides matching TRBD1. J gave up 9 bases and V 0 bases, and 6 bases lay outside the gene matches. The CDR3 consists of 15 residues. The germline V gene has CDR1 MGHRA and CDR2 YSYEKL. Written as DNA, the CDR3 is TGCGCCAGCAGCCAAGATACAGGGGGAGTTAAAAAACTGTTTTTT. As protein: CASSQDTGGVKKLFF.

CDR3 amino acids: CASSFRSPLHF. The DNA of the CDR3 is TGTGCCAGCAGCTTTCGGTCACCCCTCCACTTT. V usage is TRBV12-1 and J usage is TRBJ1-6. TRBV12-1 has pseudogene status. The CDR3 length is 11 residues.

This chain connects TRBV4-3 to TRBJ2-3, with 8 nucleotides matching TRBD2. CDR1 is LGHNA and CDR2 is YSLEER in the germline V gene. This CDR3 has 15 amino acids. V shed 0 bases, J shed 4 bases, and the junction held 3 bases outside the gene matches. CDR3 nucleotide sequence: TGCGCCAGCAGCCAAGAAACTAGCGGCGCAGATACGCAGTATTTT. Amino acids: CASSQETSGADTQYF.

The gene calls are TRBV27 and TRBJ2-7; no reliable D call. This CDR3 comprises 14 residues. Looked up from germline, CDR1 is MNHEY and CDR2 is SMNVEV (reference sequence). Trimming took off 6 bases at V and 0 bases at J, with 12 bases between the two ends. The CDR3 DNA reads TGTGCCAGCAGCCTTACAGACCCCTCCTACGAGCAGTACTTC. This encodes CASSLTDPSYEQYF.

The V and J genes are TRBV7-3 and TRBJ2-2; 10 nucleotides line up with TRBD1. Germline-derived CDR1 and CDR2 are SGHTA and FQGTGA. Unmatched junction bases numbered 8, after V lost 7 bases and J lost 3 bases. The CDR3 has 16 residues. The CDR3 DNA reads as TGTGCCAGCACCTTGACCGGGACAGGGGACACCGGGGAGCTGTTTTTT. Translated: CASTLTGTGDTGELFF.

This chain joins TRBV5-5 and TRBJ2-1, with 14 bases identical to TRBD2. J lost 9 bases, V lost 7 bases, and 9 bases had no gene match. Germline V gives CDR1 SGHKS, CDR2 YYEKEE (reference sequence). This CDR3 region has 15 residues. The CDR3 DNA reads TGTGCCAGCGGCCACGGACTAGCGGGAGGTGGTGAGCAGTTCTTC. Amino acids: CASGHGLAGGGEQFF.

V gene TRBV27 combines with J gene TRBJ1-2, with TRBD1 as a possible D gene (6 bases). V was shortened by 6 bases and J by 6 bases, with 17 bases between the two germline ends. Germline assignment: CDR1 MNHEY and CDR2 SMNVEV (reference sequence). The length of the CDR3 is 14 residues. Here the CDR3 DNA reads TGTGCCAGCAGCCGGGACATCGCTGGGGATGGCTACACCTTC. Its protein product is CASSRDIAGDGYTF.

V and J are TRBV6-5 and TRBJ1-1; the D gene is possibly TRBD1 (5 bases). V was trimmed by 6 bases and J by 0 bases, leaving 14 bases between them. The germline CDR1 and CDR2 sequences are MNHEY and SVGAGI. CDR3 length: 15 residues. In DNA, the CDR3 is TGTGCCAGCAGGAGAGACAGTTTCCTGAACACTGAAGCTTTCTTT. Its translation: CASRRDSFLNTEAFF.

CDR3 in amino acids: CASSHASGGDLDTQYF. Written as DNA, the CDR3 is TGTGCCAGCAGTCACGCTAGCGGGGGGGACCTGGATACGCAGTATTTT. J is TRBJ2-3 and V is TRBV28; 12 positions agree with TRBD2. CDR3 size: 16 residues. The germline gives CDR1 MDHEN, CDR2 SYDVKM. V shed 5 bases and J 6 bases; nucleotides not matched to a gene: 9.

This chain connects TRBV7-9 to TRBJ1-1; D ambiguous. CDR1 is SEHNR and CDR2 is FQNEAQ in the germline V gene (reference sequence). V was trimmed by 2 bases and J by 1 base, leaving 8 bases between them. This CDR3 spans 14 amino acids. Here the CDR3 DNA reads TGTGCCAGCAGCTTAATGTCAGGGAACACTGAAGCTTTCTTT. Translating it yields CASSLMSGNTEAFF.

The genes are TRBV9 and TRBJ1-4; TRBD1 aligns across 11 bases. Trimming took 3 bases from V and 0 from J; bases not matched to a gene: 7. The CDR3 is 18 residues long. From germline, CDR1 is SGDLS and CDR2 YYNGEE. The CDR3 nucleotides are TGTGCCAGCAGCGCAGGCGGACAGGGGGCCGCAACTAATGAAAAACTGTTTTTT. This gives the protein CASSAGGQGAATNEKLFF. Complete variable domain (other parts from reference TRBV9 and TRBJ1-4): DSGVTQTPKHLITATGQRVTLRCSPRSGDLSVYWYQQSLDQGLQFLIQYYNGEERAKGNILERFSAQQFPDLHSELNLSSLELGDSALYFCASSAGGQGAATNEKLFFGSGTQLSVL.

As for this clone: Compared with germline, one end of the junction differs, possibly owing to a read error. The J gene is TRBJ2-7, the V gene TRBV6-5, with D perhaps TRBD1 (6 bases). This CDR3 spans 11 amino acids. In germline, CDR1 is MNHEY, CDR2 SVGAGI. The CDR3 DNA sequence: TGTGCCAGCAGTGACTCCGGGACATTGTACTTC. Translating it yields CASSDSGTLYF.